Below, 10 T cell receptor beta chains from the same sample are listed, as sequenced in a study of T cell repertoires in cytomegalovirus infection. TCRdb passed the reads through MiXCR, listing each CDR3 protein once. The profile shows roughly 180,000 distinct CDR3 sequences, less than 25% of them singletons. These receptors have no identified antigens. This specimen consisted of CD8+ T cells from cultured PBMCs, obtained from culture after CMV antigen stimulation. These receptors originate from a human donor in good health (CMV status not recorded). Some clones in this sample may be carry-over from other donors' samples.

This sequence joins TRBV11-1 and TRBJ2-1; 9 bases match TRBD2. CDR3 length: 24 residues. V trimming: 1 base; J trimming: 0 bases; junction bases outside the gene matches: 25. Germline CDR1 is SGHAT and CDR2 is FQDESV (reference sequence). The DNA for the CDR3 is TGTGCCAGCAGCTTAGGCCCCTTCCCCATAGCGGGGGAGGGAGCTACTATCTCCTACAATGAGCAGTTCTTC. As protein: CASSLGPFPIAGEGATISYNEQFF.

This clonotype was recorded a few times. The CDR3, as DNA: TGTGCCAGCGGTGTGAACACTGAAGCTTTCTTT. Translated: CASGVNTEAFF. The V and J genes are TRBV2 and TRBJ1-1, with D hard to call. CDR1 SNHLY and CDR2 FYNNEI come from the germline V gene. The CDR3 is 11 amino acids. With 8 bases removed from V and 0 bases from J, the gap between germline ends came to 4 bases.

The J gene is TRBJ2-2, the V gene TRBV6-5; no clear D. The CDR3 is 13 amino acids. The germline V and J ends were trimmed by 6 bases and 6 bases, with 11 bases remaining between them. The germline V gene encodes CDR1 MNHEY and CDR2 SVGAGI. The CDR3 DNA is TGTGCCAGCAGCTTCAGTGGTCCCGGGGAGCTGTTTTTT. It codes for CASSFSGPGELFF.

Only a few counts were recorded for this clonotype. This chain links TRBV4-1 with TRBJ2-1; TRBD2 matches 10 bases. Trimming took 2 bases from V and 2 from J; bases not matched to a gene: 0. The germline CDR1 and CDR2 sequences are MGHRA and YSYEKL. The CDR3 consists of 15 residues. The CDR3 nucleotides are TGCGCCAGCAGCCAACTAGCGGGGGCCTACAATGAGCAGTTCTTC. This sequence encodes CASSQLAGAYNEQFF.

This clonotype has only one observation. This chain links TRBV10-2 with TRBJ2-1; D unresolved. The germline V gene encodes CDR1 WSHSY and CDR2 SAAADI. The ends were cut back, 0 bases at V and 6 bases at J, with 12 bases in the middle. The CDR3 is 15 amino acids. CDR3 loop: CASSESLLGRNEQFF. The CDR3 DNA is TGCGCCAGCAGTGAGTCATTGCTTGGGCGCAATGAGCAGTTCTTC.

This rearrangement joins TRBV4-1 to TRBJ2-7, with D maybe TRBD1 (6 bases). This CDR3 region has 15 residues. The germline V and J ends were trimmed by 2 bases and 1 base, with 12 bases remaining between them. Germline V lookup: CDR1 MGHRA, CDR2 YSYEKL. The CDR3 region is CASSQTLTGSYEQYF. CDR3 DNA sequence: TGCGCCAGCAGCCAAACGTTGACAGGATCCTACGAGCAGTACTTC.

Only a few counts were recorded for this clonotype. The rearrangement uses TRBV12-3 or TRBV12-4 and TRBJ1-5; TRBD1 might be the D (6 bases). CDR3 length: 15 amino acids. V dropped 5 bases and J dropped 7 bases, with 18 bases sitting between them. The CDR3 DNA follows: TGTGCCAGCAGTGCCGTTGGGGGGCGCGAGCAGCCCCAGCATTTT. This encodes CASSAVGGREQPQHF.

This clonotype has just a few counts. The chain joins TRBV6-1 to TRBJ2-3, with TRBD2 matching over 7 bases. The CDR3 is 15 residues long. Germline loops: CDR1 MNHNS, CDR2 SASEGT. V shed 2 bases and J 3 bases; nucleotides not matched to a gene: 5. In DNA, the CDR3 is TGTGCCAGCAGTGAATACGGGGGAGGGACAGATACGCAGTATTTT. Its translation: CASSEYGGGTDTQYF.

The rearrangement links TRBV2 to TRBJ2-5, with unresolved D. Trimming pared 1 base from V and 1 base from J, leaving 10 bases between. The CDR3 length is 15 residues. CDR1 and CDR2 from the germline V gene are SNHLY and FYNNEI. CDR3 DNA: TGTGCCAGCAGTGAAGGGCTGGGTGTCCAAGAGACCCAGTACTTC. Residues: CASSEGLGVQETQYF.

In DNA form, the CDR3 reads TGTGCCAGCAGCTTTTTAGCGGGGGGCTCAAGCACAGATACGCAGTATTTT. This sequence encodes CASSFLAGGSSTDTQYF. The V call is TRBV11-2, the J call TRBJ2-3, with 10 bases fitting TRBD2. Germline lookup yields CDR1 SGHAT and CDR2 FQNNGV. The CDR3 covers 17 residues. V shed 3 bases and J 0 bases; nucleotides not matched to a gene: 6. Full variable domain (missing parts from reference TRBV11-2 and TRBJ2-3): EAGVAQSPRYKIIEKRQSVAFWCNPISGHATLYWYQQILGQGPKLLIQFQNNGVVDDSQLPKDRFSAERLKGVDSTLKIQPAKLEDSAVYLCASSFLAGGSSTDTQYFGPGTRLTVL.